In its sample, the clone carrying this T cell receptor (beta chain) was seen a few times. The antigen is not known. Total RNA amounts of at least 6 micrograms were extracted per sample. This entry is derived from a study of blood T cells in healthy people across ages. Study-wide results and caveats: Getting older went along with TCR beta diversity per million T cells dropping roughly linearly. Using unsorted PBMCs precluded a conclusive naive versus antigen-experienced comparison.

V was trimmed by 4 bases and J by 9 bases, leaving 9 bases between them. The CDR3 has 12 amino acids. Germline V lookup: CDR1 KGHDR, CDR2 SFDVKD. Through a sample-barcoded 5' primer and a J-beta primer mix, a second PCR was run for about 6 to 11 cycles. Every molecule of cDNA carried a tag from a template-switch adaptor with 12 random nucleotides. One entry per CDR3 protein results from TCRdb running MiXCR on the 5' RACE reads. The table records about 1,600,000 distinct CDR3 sequences, roughly 45% of them present only once. The sequence was obtained from a woman aged 18-29 years in good health. The sequenced sample consisted of blood. The chain employs TRBV24-1 and TRBJ2-1, with D tentatively TRBD2 (6 bases). CDR3 sequence reads: CATSDNGGEQFF. CDR3 in DNA: TGTGCCACCAGTGACAACGGGGGTGAGCAGTTCTTC.